These T cell receptor beta chains were read from a single sample in a study of glioma-infiltrating T cells after dendritic cell vaccination. The assay was immunoSEQ multiplex PCR, and TCRdb's table has in-frame clones only and misses some. The data show more than 30,000 clones, approximately 91% seen once. The input for sequencing was blood, taken before dendritic cell vaccination. Source of these receptors: a human donor with glioblastoma. Both conserved end residues are part of each CDR3. A D gene is named only where the DNA matches it firmly. The size of a clone is reported for some rows only, either as once, few or many, or as a class for expanded clones.

j_gene	d_gene	v_gene	abundance	CDR3nt	CDR3aa
TRBJ2-3	NA	TRBV7-6	NA	TGTGCCAGCAGTTCAACAGGGTTCGCGGCGCAGTATTTT	CASSSTGFAAQYF
TRBJ2-1	NA	TRBV6-6	NA	TGTGCCAGCAGAACAGAAAATGCTAATGAGCAGTTCTTC	CASRTENANEQFF
TRBJ1-1	TRBD1	TRBV7-9	once	TGTGCCAGCAGCTTTGGGACAGGGAATAGCGCTGAAGCTTTCTTT	CASSFGTGNSAEAFF
TRBJ1-4	NA	TRBV6-6	few	TGTGCCAGCAGTGACACAGCCCGTAATGAAAAACTGTTTTTT	CASSDTARNEKLFF
TRBJ1-2	NA	TRBV21-1	NA	TGTGCCAGCAGCAGCCCCTCCGGGGAGTCGGACTATGGCTACACCTTC	CASSSPSGESDYGYTF
TRBJ1-6	NA	TRBV6-1	NA	TGTGCCAGCAGTGAAGAGATCACAGGGTACTCACCCCTCCACTTT	CASSEEITGYSPLHF
TRBJ2-5	TRBD1	TRBV18	NA	TGTGCCAGCTCAACGACAGGGTCGACCCAGTACTTC	CASSTTGSTQYF
TRBJ2-2	TRBD1	TRBV15	NA	TGTGCCACCAGCAGCGGCACAGGGGCCCCCGGGGAGCTGTTTTTT	CATSSGTGAPGELFF
TRBJ2-7	TRBD1	TRBV15	NA	TGTGCCACCAGCAGAACCACAGGGGCCCGGCCCTACGAGCAGTACTTC	CATSRTTGARPYEQYF
TRBJ1-1	NA	TRBV6-5	NA	TGTGCCAGCGCCCAAAGGGGGAACACTGAAGCTTTCTTT	CASAQRGNTEAFF
TRBJ2-7	TRBD1	TRBV6-1	NA	TGTGCCAGCAGTGGACCAGGGGGCGAGCAGTACTTC	CASSGPGGEQYF
TRBJ2-7	TRBD1	TRBV30	NA	TGTGCCTGGACCCGACAGGGGGCCAACATTTGGTACGAGCAGTACTTC	CAWTRQGANIWYEQYF
TRBJ1-4	NA	TRBV5-1	NA	TGCGCCAGCTATGGTCAGGATCGGGAAAAACTGTTTTTT	CASYGQDREKLFF
TRBJ2-7	NA	TRBV5-4	NA	TGTGCCAGCAGCTATACCCCCGGGGAGCAGTACTTC	CASSYTPGEQYF
TRBJ2-1	TRBD2	TRBV7-8	NA	TGTGCCAGCAGCTACCACCGGGCTAGCGGGGGGGCAGATGAGCAGTTCTTC	CASSYHRASGGADEQFF
TRBJ2-3	NA	TRBV7-8	NA	TGTGCCAGCAGCCTCCGGACTTCTAGAGATACGCAGTATTTT	CASSLRTSRDTQYF
TRBJ2-7	NA	TRBV15	NA	TGTGCCACCAGCCTCTTCGGCGGGACAGACTCCTACGAGCAGTACTTC	CATSLFGGTDSYEQYF
TRBJ2-7	TRBD1	TRBV11-2	NA	TGTGCCAGCAGCCACCGGGACAGCTACTCCGAGCAGTACTTC	CASSHRDSYSEQYF
TRBJ2-1	TRBD1	TRBV4-2	NA	TGTGCCAGCAGCTCGGAACGTCCGGACAGGGGAGATGAGCAGTTCTTC	CASSSERPDRGDEQFF
TRBJ1-5	NA	TRBV11-2	NA	TGTGCCAGCAGCTCAGGCCCCCAGCATTTT	CASSSGPQHF
TRBJ2-1	TRBD2	TRBV5-1	NA	TGCGCCAGCAGCTTGGGTATACTAGCGGCTTCCGGGGAGCAGTTCTTC	CASSLGILAASGEQFF
TRBJ1-5	TRBD1	TRBV6-1	NA	TGTGCCAGCAGGGGACAGCCGAGCAATCAGCCCCAGCATTTT	CASRGQPSNQPQHF
TRBJ2-2	TRBD1	TRBV6-1	NA	TGTGCCAGCAGTGAGGCAGGGGGTGCCACCGGGGAGCTGTTTTTT	CASSEAGGATGELFF
TRBJ2-2	TRBD2	TRBV29-1	NA	TGCAGCGGATATAGCGGGGACCTCCCGAACACCGGGGAGCTGTTTTTT	CSGYSGDLPNTGELFF
TRBJ2-7	NA	TRBV10-3	NA	TGTGCCATCAGTGAGGCCAGGGACTACGAGCAGTACTTC	CAISEARDYEQYF
TRBJ2-4	NA	TRBV4-1	NA	TGCGCCAGCAGCCAAGATCCGGGTCTAGCCAAAAACATTCAGTACTTC	CASSQDPGLAKNIQYF
TRBJ1-2	NA	TRBV7-2	NA	TGTGCCAGCAGCTTAGACAGGGTTAGGGATGGCTACACCTTC	CASSLDRVRDGYTF
TRBJ2-3	NA	TRBV5-4	NA	TGTGCCAGCAGCTTGACTACCGGGGGACCAGATACGCAGTATTTT	CASSLTTGGPDTQYF
TRBJ2-7	NA	TRBV2	NA	TGTGCCTCCTACCTCGGGGGTTTCGTCTACGAGCAGTACTTC	CASYLGGFVYEQYF
TRBJ1-6	TRBD1	TRBV30	NA	TGTGCCTGGAGGGGGGGACAGGGGGCAAATTCACCCCTCCACTTT	CAWRGGQGANSPLHF
TRBJ1-5	NA	TRBV6-5	NA	TGTGCCAGCTCAGAGGGACCCAGGGGAACCCAGCATTTT	CASSEGPRGTQHF
TRBJ2-1	TRBD1	TRBV7-2	NA	TGTGCCAGCAGCTTACGGACAGGGTCTAACAATGAGCAGTTCTTC	CASSLRTGSNNEQFF
TRBJ1-2	TRBD1	TRBV6-5	NA	TGTGCCAGCCGTTACCGGGGAACAGGGGGTGGCTACACCTTC	CASRYRGTGGGYTF
TRBJ2-1	NA	TRBV28	NA	TGTGCCAGCAGTTTACACGGGGCGGGGACGGGGGAGCAGTTCTTC	CASSLHGAGTGEQFF
TRBJ1-2	NA	TRBV2	NA	TGTGCCAGCAGTGCAGGTGGCTATGGCTACACCTTC	CASSAGGYGYTF
TRBJ2-2	NA	TRBV6-6	NA	TGTGCCAGCAGTTACTCAGTTGGGGGCCCCCTGTTTTTT	CASSYSVGGPLFF
TRBJ2-7	TRBD2	TRBV19	NA	TGTGCCAGTAGTGAAACTAGCGGGGGGGCCTACGAGCAGTACTTC	CASSETSGGAYEQYF
TRBJ1-1	TRBD1	TRBV6-5	NA	TGTGCCAGCAGGTCGACAGGGCCGAACACTGAAGCTTTCTTT	CASRSTGPNTEAFF
TRBJ1-3	NA	TRBV2	NA	TGTGCCAGCATGGGGCAGTCCCCCAACACCATATATTTT	CASMGQSPNTIYF
TRBJ2-7	TRBD1	TRBV19	NA	TGTGCCAGTAGTATAGATCTTAGACAGGGGGGATACTGCGAGCAGTACTTC	CASSIDLRQGGYCEQYF
TRBJ2-5	NA	TRBV6-1	few	TGTGCCAGCAGTGGGGGGGGCGGCATGGAGACCCAGTACTTC	CASSGGGGMETQYF